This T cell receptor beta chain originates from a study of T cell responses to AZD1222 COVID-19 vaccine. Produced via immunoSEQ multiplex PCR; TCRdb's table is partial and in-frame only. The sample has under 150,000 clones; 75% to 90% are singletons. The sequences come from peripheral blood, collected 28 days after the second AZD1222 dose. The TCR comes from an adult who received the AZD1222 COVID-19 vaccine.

The CDR3, as DNA: TGTGCCAGCAGTTTAGGGGGCGGAGGAGACACTGAAGCTTTCTTT. This codes for CASSLGGGGDTEAFF. J is TRBJ1-1 and V is TRBV28; perhaps TRBD1 as D (6 bases). The germline V and J ends were trimmed by 2 bases and 3 bases, with 13 bases remaining between them. This CDR3 has 15 residues. From germline, CDR1 is MDHEN and CDR2 SYDVKM.